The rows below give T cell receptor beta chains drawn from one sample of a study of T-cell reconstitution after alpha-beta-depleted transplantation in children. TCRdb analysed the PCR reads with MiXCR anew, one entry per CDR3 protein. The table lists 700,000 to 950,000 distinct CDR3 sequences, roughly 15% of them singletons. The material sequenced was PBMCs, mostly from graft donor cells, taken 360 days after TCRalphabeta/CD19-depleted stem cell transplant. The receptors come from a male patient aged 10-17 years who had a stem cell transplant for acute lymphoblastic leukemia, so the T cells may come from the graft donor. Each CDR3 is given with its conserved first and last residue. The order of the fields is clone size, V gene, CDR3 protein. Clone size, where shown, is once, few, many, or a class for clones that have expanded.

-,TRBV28,CASSLQSTGAYNEQFF
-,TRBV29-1,CSAGIRDTEAFF
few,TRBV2,CASSGGSSPETQYF
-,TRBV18,CASSLRLDAYEQYF
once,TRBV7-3,CASSLTTLAGGPDTQYF
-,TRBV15,CAARQGADTGELFF
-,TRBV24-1,CATGTGSDTQYF
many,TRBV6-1,CASSLLQGHFGANVLTF
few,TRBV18,CASSPGREFRSEQYF
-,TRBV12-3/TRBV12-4,CASSPAGTFYSYEQYF
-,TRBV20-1,CSARLVPGLRLNEQFF
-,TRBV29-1,CSVMGGEGSDTQYF
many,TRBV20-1,CSARDPKGNSSNVLTF
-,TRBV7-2,CASSYLGGPNEQFF
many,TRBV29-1,CSVQGGGGYTF
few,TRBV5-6,CASSFIRGTNEKLFF
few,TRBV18,CASSPFGETSPYNEQFF
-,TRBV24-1,CATSGRTGSYQETQYF
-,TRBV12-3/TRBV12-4,CASSLRELGGQAYEQYF
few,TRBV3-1,CASSQDWGLTAYEQYF
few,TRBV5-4,CASSWSGAFSYEQYF
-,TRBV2,CASILARDTQYF
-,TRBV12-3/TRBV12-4,CASSFGGGGGSEQYF
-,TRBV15,CATNKDRNQPQHF
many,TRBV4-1,CASSQVGGASYEQYF
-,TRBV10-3,CAIMQGRGYTF
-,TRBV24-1,CATAEGTGRRETQYF
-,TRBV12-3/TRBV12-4,CASSFGTGDNEQFF
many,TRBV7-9,CASSRDRGNYGYTF
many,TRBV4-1,CASSRTGGETQYF
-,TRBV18,CASSSTTGDGINEQFF